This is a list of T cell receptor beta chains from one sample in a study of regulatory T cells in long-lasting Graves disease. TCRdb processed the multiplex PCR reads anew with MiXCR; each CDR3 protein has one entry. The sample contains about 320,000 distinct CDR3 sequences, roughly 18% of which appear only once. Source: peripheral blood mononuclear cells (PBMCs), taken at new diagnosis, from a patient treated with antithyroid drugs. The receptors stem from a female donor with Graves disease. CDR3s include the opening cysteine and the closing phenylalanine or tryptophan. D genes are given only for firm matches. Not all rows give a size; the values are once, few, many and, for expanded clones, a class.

TGTGCCAGCAGTTTATGGGCGGGGGCTAGGAATGAGCAGTTCTTC	CASSLWAGARNEQFF	-	TRBV12-3/TRBV12-4	few	15	TRBJ2-1
TGTGCCATCAGTGCCCTCGACAGGGGCGAAGAGACCCAGTACTTC	CAISALDRGEETQYF	TRBD1	TRBV10-3	many	15	TRBJ2-5
TGTGCCAGCAGCTGGGACTTTAATTCACCCCTCCACTTT	CASSWDFNSPLHF	-	TRBV11-1	many	13	TRBJ1-6
TGTGCCAGTAGCTTACAGGGAGGCTCCTACGAGCAGTACTTC	CASSLQGGSYEQYF	-	TRBV19	many	14	TRBJ2-7
TGTGCCAGCGGCGAGGGGACGGCATATCAGCCCCAGCATTTT	CASGEGTAYQPQHF	-	TRBV28	many	14	TRBJ1-5
TGTGCCAGCAGTTTCATCGGACAGGGACATCAGCCCCAGCATTTT	CASSFIGQGHQPQHF	TRBD1	TRBV28	many	15	TRBJ1-5
TGTGCCAGCAGCTTAGCACAAAAAGGGAATTCACCCCTCCACTTT	CASSLAQKGNSPLHF	-	TRBV7-8	few	15	TRBJ1-6
TGCGCCAGCAGCCATGGCCCCCCCGATGAGCAGTTCTTC	CASSHGPPDEQFF	-	TRBV4-1	-	13	TRBJ2-1
TGTGCCAGCAGTGGACACAGGGGCGTATTGGACATTCAGTACTTC	CASSGHRGVLDIQYF	TRBD1	TRBV6-2/TRBV6-3	few	15	TRBJ2-4
TGTGCCAGCAGTGCTGGACAGAAACAACCCCAGCATTTT	CASSAGQKQPQHF	-	TRBV27	few	13	TRBJ1-5
TGTGCCTGGGGAAGGGGGACTAATGAAAAACTGTTTTTT	CAWGRGTNEKLFF	-	TRBV30	many	13	TRBJ1-4
TGCAGCGTTGAAAGACTAGCGGGAGGTTCAGATACGCAGTATTTT	CSVERLAGGSDTQYF	TRBD2	TRBV29-1	-	15	TRBJ2-3
TGTGCCAGCATCTTGACAGGGCAGGAATACAATGAGCAGTTCTTC	CASILTGQEYNEQFF	TRBD1	TRBV12-3/TRBV12-4	many	15	TRBJ2-1
TGTGCCAGCAGTCCCTCGGGGGAGAGCACAGATACGCAGTATTTT	CASSPSGESTDTQYF	-	TRBV28	-	15	TRBJ2-3